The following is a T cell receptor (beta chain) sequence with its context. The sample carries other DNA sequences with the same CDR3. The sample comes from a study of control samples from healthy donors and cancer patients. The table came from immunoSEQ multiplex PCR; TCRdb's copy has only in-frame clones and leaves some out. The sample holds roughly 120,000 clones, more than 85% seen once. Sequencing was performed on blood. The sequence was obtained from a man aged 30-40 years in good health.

CDR3 sequence reads: CASCSGGAERTGELFF. In nucleotides, the CDR3 is TGTGCCTCCTGTAGCGGGGGGGCTGAGAGGACCGGGGAGCTGTTTTTT. This rearrangement joins TRBV9 to TRBJ2-2; 11 bases match TRBD2. The germline V gene encodes CDR1 SGDLS and CDR2 YYNGEE. This CDR3 is built from 16 residues. V was pared by 10 bases and J by 5 bases, with 13 bases of the junction left unmatched.